This T cell receptor (beta chain) was recorded in a study of cytomegalovirus exposure and HLA in healthy donors. PCR amplification relied on 60 Vbeta primers (plus 13 Jbeta primers). Assay: immunoSEQ multiplex PCR; the TCRdb copy retains only in-frame clones and omits some. The sample records around 63,000 clones, roughly 80% being singletons. The CDR3 covers 16 residues. CDR1 is MNHEY and CDR2 is SVGAGI in the germline V gene. Trimming shortened V by 0 bases and J by 0 bases, and 9 bases separated the two germline ends. The clonotype comes from a man in his sixties in good health and CMV-seropositive. Sequencing was performed on PBMCs. The rearrangement joins TRBV6-5 to TRBJ2-1; TRBD1 might be the D (6 bases). The CDR3 coding sequence is TGTGCCAGCAGTTACTCAAAGGGGGTCTCCTACAATGAGCAGTTCTTC. Translating gives CASSYSKGVSYNEQFF.